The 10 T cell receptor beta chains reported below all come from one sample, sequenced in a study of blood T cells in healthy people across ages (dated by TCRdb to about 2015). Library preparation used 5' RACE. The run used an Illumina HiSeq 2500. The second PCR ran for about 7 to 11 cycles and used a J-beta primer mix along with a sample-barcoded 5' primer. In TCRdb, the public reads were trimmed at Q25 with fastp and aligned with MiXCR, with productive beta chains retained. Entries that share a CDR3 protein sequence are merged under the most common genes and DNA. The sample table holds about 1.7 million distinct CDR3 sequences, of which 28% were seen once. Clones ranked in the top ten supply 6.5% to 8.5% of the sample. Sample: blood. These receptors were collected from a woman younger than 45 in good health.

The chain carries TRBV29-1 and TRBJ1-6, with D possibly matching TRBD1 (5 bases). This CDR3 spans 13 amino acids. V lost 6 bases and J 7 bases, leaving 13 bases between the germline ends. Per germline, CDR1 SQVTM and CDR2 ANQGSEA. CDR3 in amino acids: CSVRGDRNSPLHF. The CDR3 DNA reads TGCAGCGTCCGGGGGGACCGCAATTCACCCCTCCACTTT.

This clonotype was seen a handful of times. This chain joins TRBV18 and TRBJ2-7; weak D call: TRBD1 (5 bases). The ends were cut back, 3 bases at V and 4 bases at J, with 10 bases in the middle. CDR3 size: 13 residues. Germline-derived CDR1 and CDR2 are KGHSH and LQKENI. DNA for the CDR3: TGTGCCAGCTCACCGGACACTCAATACGAGCAGTACTTC. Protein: CASSPDTQYEQYF.

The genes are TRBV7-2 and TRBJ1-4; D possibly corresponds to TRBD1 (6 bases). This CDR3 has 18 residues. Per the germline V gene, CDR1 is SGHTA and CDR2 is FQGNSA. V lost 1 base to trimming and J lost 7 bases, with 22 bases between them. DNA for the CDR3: TGTGCCAGCAGCTTAGGCAGGGGCACCGGGCGCGTCTTTGAAAAACTGTTTTTT. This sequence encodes CASSLGRGTGRVFEKLFF.

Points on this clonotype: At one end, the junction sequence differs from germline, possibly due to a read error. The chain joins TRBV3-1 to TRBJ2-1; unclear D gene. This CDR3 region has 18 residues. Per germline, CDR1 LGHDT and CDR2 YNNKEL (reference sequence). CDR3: CASSQGYTVFSSYNERFF. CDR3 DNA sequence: TGTGCCAGCAGCCAAGGGTATACAGTTTTTAGCTCCTACAATGAGCGGTTCTTC.

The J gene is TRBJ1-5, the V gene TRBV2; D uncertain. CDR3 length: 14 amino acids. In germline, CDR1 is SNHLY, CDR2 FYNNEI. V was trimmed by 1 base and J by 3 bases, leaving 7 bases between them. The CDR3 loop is CASSEEGNNQPQHF. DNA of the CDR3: TGTGCCAGCAGTGAAGAAGGTAACAATCAGCCCCAGCATTTT. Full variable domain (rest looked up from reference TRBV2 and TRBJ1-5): EPEVTQTPSHQVTQMGQEVILRCVPISNHLYFYWYRQILGQKVEFLVSFYNNEISEKSEIFDDQFSVERPDGSNFTLKIRSTKLEDSAMYFCASSEEGNNQPQHFGDGTRLSIL.

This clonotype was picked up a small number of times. In DNA, the CDR3 is TGCAGTGCTAGAGATATCTCAGGGTTGGAGACCCAGTACTTC. It is translated as CSARDISGLETQYF. V is TRBV20-1 and J is TRBJ2-5, with D possibly matching TRBD1 (5 bases). With 0 bases removed from V and 5 bases from J, the gap between germline ends came to 13 bases. The length of the CDR3 is 14 residues. CDR1 and CDR2 from the germline V gene are DFQATT and SNEGSKA (reference sequence).

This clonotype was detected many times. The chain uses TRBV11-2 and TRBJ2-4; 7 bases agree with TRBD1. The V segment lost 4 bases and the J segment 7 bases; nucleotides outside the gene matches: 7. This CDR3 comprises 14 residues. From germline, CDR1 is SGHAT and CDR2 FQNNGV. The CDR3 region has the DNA TGTGCCAGCAGCTCACCCGAGGGGGCGAACATTCAGTACTTC. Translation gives CASSSPEGANIQYF.

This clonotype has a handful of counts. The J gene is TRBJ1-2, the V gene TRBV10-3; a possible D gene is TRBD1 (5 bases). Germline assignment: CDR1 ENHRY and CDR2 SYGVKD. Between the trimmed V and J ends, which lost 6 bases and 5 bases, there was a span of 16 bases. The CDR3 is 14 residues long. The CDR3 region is CAISLLGGEYGYTF. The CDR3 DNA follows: TGTGCCATCAGCCTCCTGGGAGGGGAGTATGGCTACACCTTC.

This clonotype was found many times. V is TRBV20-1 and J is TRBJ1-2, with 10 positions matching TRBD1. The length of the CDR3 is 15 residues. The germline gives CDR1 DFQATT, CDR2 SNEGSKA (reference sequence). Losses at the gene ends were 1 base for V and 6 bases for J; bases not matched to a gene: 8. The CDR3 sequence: CSARARQGAADGYTF. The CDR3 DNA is TGCAGTGCTAGAGCGAGACAGGGGGCTGCTGATGGCTACACCTTC.

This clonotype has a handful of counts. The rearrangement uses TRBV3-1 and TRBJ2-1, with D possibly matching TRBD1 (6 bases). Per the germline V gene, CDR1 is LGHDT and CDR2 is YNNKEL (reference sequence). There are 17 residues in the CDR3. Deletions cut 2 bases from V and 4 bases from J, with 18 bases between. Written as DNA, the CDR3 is TGTGCCAGCAGCCAATCGGAGACAGGAGGTGGGTACAATGAGCAGTTCTTC. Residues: CASSQSETGGGYNEQFF.